Only a few counts were recorded for the clone carrying this T cell receptor (beta chain). This entry comes from a study of T cell changes during pregnancy in multiple sclerosis. Some clones are missing from TCRdb's copy, which holds only in-frame ones; the method was immunoSEQ multiplex PCR. The data hold just under 70,000 clones, with about 89% observed a single time. This CDR3 region has 15 residues. The V end lost 3 bases, the J end lost 0 bases, and 10 bases lay between the germline ends. Germline CDR1 and CDR2: MRHNA and SNTAGT. The chain combines TRBV6-4 with TRBJ2-3; D not certain. The receptor comes from a female donor with multiple sclerosis, enrolled in a pregnancy study. Sequencing was performed on peripheral blood, taken in the second trimester of pregnancy. CDR3 DNA sequence: TGTGCCAGCAGTGAACACATCCTGAGCACAGATACGCAGTATTTT. Encoded protein: CASSEHILSTDTQYF.